Each of the 26 T cell receptor beta chains below was sequenced from the same sample in a study of shared clonotypes between healthy human individuals. Libraries were prepared by immunoSEQ multiplex PCR; TCRdb keeps only in-frame clonotypes and omits some of them. The sample contains roughly 2.4 million clones, around 95% of which appear only once. The specimen was naive CD4+ T cells sorted from blood. This sample's subset: CD45RA+ positively selected. These receptors were obtained from a man between 18 and 29 years old in good health.

J is TRBJ2-1 and V is TRBV5-4; D possibly corresponds to TRBD2 (5 bases). Germline loops: CDR1 SGHNT, CDR2 YYREEE (reference sequence). CDR3 length: 14 residues. Trimming cost V 0 bases and J 8 bases, with 12 bases left between them. CDR3 bases: TGTGCCAGCAGCTTGGCGCTAGCTAACGATGAGCAGTTCTTC. Amino acids: CASSLALANDEQFF.

V and J are TRBV28 and TRBJ1-1, with 10 bases that match TRBD1. V lost 10 bases to trimming and J lost 0 bases; unmatched junction nucleotides: 8. Germline CDR1 and CDR2: MDHEN and SYDVKM. This CDR3 comprises 15 residues. This CDR3 reads CATDRGPFLNTEAFF. The CDR3 DNA follows: TGTGCCACCGACAGGGGGCCTTTTTTGAACACTGAAGCTTTCTTT.

This chain links TRBV6-6 with TRBJ1-1; a possible D gene is TRBD1 (6 bases). Germline V gene lookup returns CDR1 MNHNY and CDR2 SVGAGI (reference sequence). Trimming pared 4 bases from V and 1 base from J, leaving 13 bases between. CDR3 size: 15 residues. CDR3 DNA sequence: TGTGCCAGCAGTTCAAAACAGGGCAGGAACACTGAAGCTTTCTTT. Protein sequence: CASSSKQGRNTEAFF.

This clone has only one observation. V and J are TRBV5-4 and TRBJ2-7, with 8 bases aligning to TRBD2. This CDR3 is 14 amino acids long. Germline assignment: CDR1 SGHNT and CDR2 YYREEE (reference sequence). The V gene end was trimmed by 4 bases and the J gene end by 5 bases; junction bases not matched to a gene: 8. DNA for the CDR3: TGTGCCAGCAGCCAAGCGGGAGTCATCAACGAGCAGTACTTC. This codes for CASSQAGVINEQYF.

This clone was seen just once. This sample also contains other DNA sequences that code for the same CDR3. The chain employs TRBV4-1 and TRBJ2-5; 9 positions agree with TRBD2. Germline V gene sequence: CDR1 MGHRA, CDR2 YSYEKL. This CDR3 has 16 residues. V lost 1 base to trimming and J lost 4 bases; unmatched junction nucleotides: 7. CDR3 nucleotide sequence: TGCGCCAGCAGCCAAGCCGGCGGGAGGGCCGGAGAGACCCAGTACTTC. Its protein is CASSQAGGRAGETQYF.

The chain recombines TRBV5-1 with TRBJ1-2; 9 positions agree with TRBD1. Germline V gene data show CDR1 as SGHRS and CDR2 as YFSETQ. The trim removed 4 bases at V and 4 bases at J, leaving 8 bases unmatched. This CDR3 has 15 amino acids. CDR3 bases: TGCGCCAGCAGCGACCCGGGACAGGGATCCTATGGCTACACCTTC. Amino acid sequence: CASSDPGQGSYGYTF. Filled out from reference TRBV5-1 and TRBJ1-2, the complete variable domain reads KAGVTQTPRYLIKTRGQQVTLSCSPISGHRSVSWYQQTPGQGLQFLFEYFSETQRNKGNFPGRFSGRQFSNSRSEMNVSTLELGDSALYLCASSDPGQGSYGYTFGSGTRLTVV.

The J gene is TRBJ1-3, the V gene TRBV30; TRBD1 might be the D (5 bases). Per germline, CDR1 GTSNPN and CDR2 SVGIG (reference sequence). V lost 4 bases and J lost 1, with 14 bases in between. The CDR3 has 15 residues. The chain's CDR3 is CAWKRDGYSGNTIYF. CDR3 in DNA: TGTGCCTGGAAACGGGACGGTTATTCTGGAAACACCATATATTTT. The entire variable domain, with the rest obtained from reference TRBV30 and TRBJ1-3, is as follows: SQTIHQWPATLVQPVGSPLSLECTVEGTSNPNLYWYRQAAGRGLQLLFYSVGIGQISSEVPQNLSASRPQDRQFILSSKKLLLSDSGFYLCAWKRDGYSGNTIYFGEGSWLTVV.

The chain carries TRBV5-1 and TRBJ1-6; D ambiguous. V dropped 6 bases and J dropped 7 bases, with 14 bases sitting between them. CDR1 is SGHRS, CDR2 YFSETQ, per germline. The CDR3 contains 14 residues. CDR3 in amino acids: CASMQSPGNSPLHF. CDR3 in DNA: TGCGCCAGCATGCAGTCCCCGGGGAATTCACCCCTCCACTTT.

V usage is TRBV5-1 and J usage is TRBJ2-5, with 11 nucleotides matching TRBD2. The germline gives CDR1 SGHRS, CDR2 YFSETQ. Trimming took 4 bases from V and 3 from J; bases not matched to a gene: 8. CDR3 length: 16 amino acids. CDR3: CASSLRTSGFKETQYF. For the CDR3, the DNA is TGCGCCAGCAGCCTTAGGACTAGCGGGTTTAAAGAGACCCAGTACTTC.

The chain recombines TRBV27 with TRBJ1-6; TRBD1 is a possible D gene (6 bases). CDR3 size: 17 residues. V dropped 2 bases and J dropped 4 bases, with 15 bases sitting between them. Germline assignment: CDR1 MNHEY and CDR2 SMNVEV (reference sequence). CDR3 protein: CASSLLGGGWYNSPLHF. CDR3 bases: TGTGCCAGCAGTTTACTCGGGGGCGGTTGGTATAATTCACCCCTCCACTTT.

The chain uses TRBV4-1 and TRBJ1-2; D not resolved. Germline V gene lookup returns CDR1 MGHRA and CDR2 YSYEKL. This CDR3 spans 15 amino acids. Trimming removed 0 bases from V and 5 bases from J, with 13 bases in between. The CDR3 spells CASSQDQVSFYGYTF. As DNA, the CDR3 is TGCGCCAGCAGCCAAGATCAAGTCAGCTTTTATGGCTACACCTTC.

CDR3 bases: TGTGCCAGCAGCTTCCGGGGGGGCCCGGGAGAGACCCAGTACTTC. Translated: CASSFRGGPGETQYF. The chain has TRBV7-3 and TRBJ2-5, with TRBD2 matching 8 bases. CDR3 length equals 15 residues. Trimming removed 3 bases from V and 4 bases from J; junction bases left unmatched: 7. Germline CDR1 and CDR2: SGHTA and FQGTGA.

This chain joins TRBV5-8 and TRBJ2-7; 7 nucleotides agree with TRBD1. Germline CDR1 is SGHTS and CDR2 is YDEGEE. The CDR3 totals 14 residues. V dropped 3 bases and J dropped 2; count of bases not matched to a gene: 5. Here the CDR3 reads CASSSPGQTYEQYF. Here the CDR3 DNA reads TGTGCCAGCAGCTCCCCGGGACAGACCTACGAGCAGTACTTC.

The rearrangement links TRBV7-2 to TRBJ2-7; tentatively, D is TRBD1 or TRBD2 (5 bases each). This CDR3 region has 14 residues. Per germline, CDR1 SGHTA and CDR2 FQGNSA. V lost 8 bases, J lost 2 bases, and 16 bases lay in between. The CDR3 sequence: CASSVGPNTYEQYF. In DNA form, the CDR3 reads TGTGCCAGCTCGGTGGGACCCAACACCTACGAGCAGTACTTC.

V and J are TRBV5-1 and TRBJ2-1, with TRBD2 matching over 8 bases. This CDR3 region has 14 residues. The junction had 5 bases not matched to a gene; V was cut back by 3 bases and J by 6 bases. CDR1 and CDR2 from the germline V gene are SGHRS and YFSETQ. The CDR3 nucleotides are TGCGCCAGCAGCTCTACGGGAGGGACCAATGAGCAGTTCTTC. It codes for CASSSTGGTNEQFF. The whole variable domain, filled in from reference TRBV5-1 and TRBJ2-1, reads KAGVTQTPRYLIKTRGQQVTLSCSPISGHRSVSWYQQTPGQGLQFLFEYFSETQRNKGNFPGRFSGRQFSNSRSEMNVSTLELGDSALYLCASSSTGGTNEQFFGPGTRLTVL.

CDR3 region: CASSGTGGFQETQYF. The CDR3 DNA follows: TGCGCCAGCAGCGGTACGGGAGGGTTCCAAGAGACCCAGTACTTC. The rearrangement joins TRBV5-1 to TRBJ2-5; 8 nucleotides agree with TRBD2. The trim removed 4 bases at V and 1 base at J, leaving 6 bases unmatched. The CDR3 loop spans 15 amino acids. Germline V gives CDR1 SGHRS, CDR2 YFSETQ. The full variable domain, rest sourced from reference TRBV5-1 and TRBJ2-5, is KAGVTQTPRYLIKTRGQQVTLSCSPISGHRSVSWYQQTPGQGLQFLFEYFSETQRNKGNFPGRFSGRQFSNSRSEMNVSTLELGDSALYLCASSGTGGFQETQYFGPGTRLLVL.

The V and J genes are TRBV9 and TRBJ1-1; D call uncertain. Germline V gives CDR1 SGDLS, CDR2 YYNGEE. Trimming shortened V by 3 bases and J by 1 base, and 4 bases separated the two germline ends. The CDR3 covers 12 residues. CDR3: CASSDPNTEAFF. CDR3 DNA: TGTGCCAGCAGCGACCCGAACACTGAAGCTTTCTTT.

V and J are TRBV18 and TRBJ1-4, with no clear D. V shed 3 bases and J shed 12 bases, with 14 bases lying between them. From germline, CDR1 is KGHSH and CDR2 LQKENI. This CDR3 is 13 amino acids long. Here the CDR3 reads CASSPSQARELFF. DNA of the CDR3: TGTGCCAGCTCACCCTCGCAGGCCCGTGAACTGTTTTTT.

The V gene is TRBV6-6, the J gene TRBJ2-7; TRBD1 or TRBD2 may be the D gene (5 bases each). CDR3 length: 15 residues. CDR1 and CDR2 (germline): MNHNY, SVGAGI (reference sequence). V lost 2 bases to trimming and J lost 4 bases, with 15 bases between them. CDR3 coding DNA: TGTGCCAGCAGTTACCGTCGGGACGCCTTATACGAGCAGTACTTC. It specifies CASSYRRDALYEQYF.

The genes are TRBV5-6 and TRBJ1-6; D is uncertain. The CDR3 sequence is 15 residues long. V was pared by 0 bases and J by 10 bases, with 14 bases between. The V gene's germline CDR1 is SGHDT and CDR2 YYEEEE. DNA for the CDR3: TGTGCCAGCAGCTTGGGGGCAGGTTTAGGGTCACCCCTCCACTTT. Residues: CASSLGAGLGSPLHF. Together with reference TRBV5-6 and TRBJ1-6, the CDR3 gives the full variable domain: DAGVTQSPTHLIKTRGQQVTLRCSPKSGHDTVSWYQQALGQGPQFIFQYYEEEERQRGNFPDRFSGHQFPNYSSELNVNALLLGDSALYLCASSLGAGLGSPLHFGNGTRLTVT.

The chain couples TRBV11-2 to TRBJ2-6, with D hard to call. Germline V gene sequence: CDR1 SGHAT, CDR2 FQNNGV. Trimming left V 3 bases short and J 4 bases short, with 10 bases between. The CDR3 has 15 amino acids. The CDR3 reads CASSFMSTGANVLTF. The CDR3 DNA follows: TGTGCCAGCAGCTTTATGTCTACCGGGGCCAACGTCCTGACTTTC.

The chain recombines TRBV6-1 with TRBJ1-4, with D possibly TRBD1 on 5 matching bases. CDR3 size: 13 residues. Trimming removed 3 bases at V and 7 bases at J, with 9 bases between. Looked up from germline, CDR1 is MNHNS and CDR2 is SASEGT. CDR3 sequence (DNA): TGTGCCAGCAGTGAGCAGGGAAGTGAAAAACTGTTTTTT. Translated: CASSEQGSEKLFF.

The chain combines TRBV14 with TRBJ1-2; D is unclear. CDR3 length: 14 amino acids. CDR1 is SGHDN and CDR2 is FVKESK in the germline V gene. V lost 8 bases and J lost 8, with 21 bases in between. The CDR3 reads CASSHRAQLRGYTF. DNA of the CDR3: TGTGCCAGCTCGCACCGGGCCCAACTTCGGGGCTACACCTTC.

This chain joins TRBV18 and TRBJ2-7; perhaps D is TRBD1 or TRBD2 (5 bases each). V lost 4 bases and J 2 bases, leaving 12 bases between the germline ends. The CDR3 length is 14 residues. The germline V gene encodes CDR1 KGHSH and CDR2 LQKENI. The DNA for the CDR3 is TGTGCCAGCTCACTAGGGACGGAGACCTACGAGCAGTACTTC. Its translation is CASSLGTETYEQYF.

The gene calls are TRBV6-6 and TRBJ2-5, with 8 bases identical to TRBD1. V was pared by 2 bases and J by 14 bases, with 10 bases of the junction left unmatched. The CDR3 length is 13 residues. Germline assignment: CDR1 MNHNY and CDR2 SVGAGI (reference sequence). CDR3 region: CASSYPVLGQAYF. The DNA for the CDR3 is TGTGCCAGCAGTTACCCAGTGCTGGGACAGGCCTACTTC.

This clone was seen once. The chain carries TRBV29-1 and TRBJ1-1, with TRBD1 as a possible D gene (5 bases). The CDR3 sequence is 11 residues long. V gave up 7 bases and J gave up 6 bases, with 12 bases separating them. Germline values: CDR1 SQVTM, CDR2 ANQGSEA. The CDR3 is CSERGRAEAFF. The CDR3 region has the DNA TGCAGCGAAAGGGGAAGGGCTGAAGCTTTCTTT.